The sequence of this T cell receptor beta chain was determined in a study of beta chain features in type 1 diabetes. The V and J ends lost 4 bases and 4 bases, in that order; junction bases with no gene match: 2. The CDR3 loop spans 14 amino acids. The V gene's germline CDR1 is SGHAT and CDR2 FQNNGV. Investigators reverse transcribed all isolated RNA, so they sequenced expressed TCRB transcripts. Some clones are missing from TCRdb's copy, which holds only in-frame ones; the method was immunoSEQ multiplex PCR. The table includes about 360,000 clones, around 12% detected once. This clone has a handful of counts.

The chain joins TRBV11-2 to TRBJ2-7; the match to TRBD2 covers 12 bases. The TCR comes from a man aged 18 to 30 in good health. The sequenced material came from naive CD4+ T cells from blood. CDR3 in DNA: TGTGCCAGCAGCTACGGACTAGCGGGGTACGAGCAGTACTTC. Translated, it gives CASSYGLAGYEQYF.